The subject of this entry is one T cell receptor (beta chain). V shed 3 bases and J 0 bases; nucleotides not matched to a gene: 1. The CDR3 is 15 residues long. A J-beta primer mix and a sample-barcoded 5' primer were used in a second PCR of roughly 6 to 12 cycles. CDR3-containing paired-end reads numbered at least 2.5 million in each sample. Each CDR3 protein is one row after TCRdb ran MiXCR on the 5' RACE reads. Here the sample spans some 1.4 million distinct CDR3 sequences, around two fifths being singletons. These data are taken from a study of blood T cells in healthy people across ages. Each individual donor underwent a draw of approximately 9.8 milliliters of peripheral blood. Per sample, no less than 5.5 micrograms of total RNA were extracted.

V gene TRBV12-3 or TRBV12-4 combines with J gene TRBJ2-2; 7 bases are a match to TRBD2. The sequence was collected from a woman under 30 in good health. Sequences were obtained from blood. The CDR3 nucleotides read TGTGCCAGCAGTTTCGGGGGGTCGAACACCGGGGAGCTGTTTTTT. This gives the protein CASSFGGSNTGELFF.